This TCR beta chain was retrieved from a study of cytomegalovirus exposure and HLA in healthy donors. The overall study: One earlier analysis, a look at approximately 180 million T cells, found almost 120 million unique TCR beta sequences.

Study conclusions and caveats: Rarity held for most TCR sequences, but there were some public TCRs that occurred in many donors. According to reports, the classifier identified cytomegalovirus status with high specificity and sensitivity. Analyses of presence/absence relied on an assumption of roughly uniform sequencing depth across donors.

With regard to this clone: Its specificity is not known.

The PCR employed 60 Vbeta primers together with 13 Jbeta primers. Repertoires were generated with immunoSEQ multiplex PCR, while TCRdb's copy carries only in-frame clones and drops some. In total, the table holds 150,000 or so clones. Germline V gene data show CDR1 as SEHNR and CDR2 as FQNEAQ (reference sequence). The CDR3 consists of 15 residues. The germline V and J ends were trimmed by 2 bases and 5 bases, with 15 bases remaining between them. The V and J genes are TRBV7-9 and TRBJ2-5; tentatively, D is TRBD1 (6 bases). The sequencing input was PBMCs. The receptor was isolated from a man aged 25 to 45 in good health and CMV-seronegative. CDR3 region: CASSLLGQWWETQYF. CDR3 in DNA: TGTGCCAGCAGCTTACTAGGACAGTGGTGGGAGACCCAGTACTTC.